This TCR beta chain originates from a study of blood T cell repertoires in COVID-19. Using immunoSEQ multiplex PCR, the repertoire was profiled, and TCRdb retains in-frame clones only, with some absent. The sample shows some 260,000 clones, roughly 89% of them seen only once. Germline V lookup: CDR1 LNHDA, CDR2 SQIVND (reference sequence). The CDR3 length is 14 residues. Trimming at V came to 4 bases and at J to 5 bases, leaving 7 bases not matched to a gene. The rearrangement uses TRBV19 and TRBJ1-1; 7 positions match TRBD1. The receptor was isolated from a man aged 35-49 years who had recovered from COVID-19. The sample was PBMCs or T cells enriched from blood (not recorded which). The CDR3 DNA reads TGTGCCAGTAGTAACGACAGGGTGGGGACTGAAGCTTTCTTT. Amino acids: CASSNDRVGTEAFF.